One sample yielded the 9 T cell receptor beta chains listed below, sequenced in a study of Ad26.COV2.S vaccination and SARS-CoV-2 variants. The method was immunoSEQ multiplex PCR; TCRdb's version includes in-frame clones alone and lacks a portion of them. This table holds around 270,000 clones, around 88% found once. Described treatment: 19 received Ad26.COV2.S at low or high dose, single or two shots; roughly five received placebo; per-sample allocation not given. Collection of the samples took place on day 63 after the first injection of vaccine or placebo. This specimen consisted of peripheral blood, obtained in a trial of Ad26.COV2.S vaccine versus placebo. These receptor sequences come from a person between 18 and 65 years old who received the Ad26.COV2.S COVID-19 vaccine or a placebo.

V gene TRBV18 combines with J gene TRBJ2-7; TRBD2 matches at 12 bases. J lost 6 bases, V lost 6 bases, and 9 bases had no gene match. Germline V CDR1 and CDR2: KGHSH, LQKENI. The CDR3 has 15 amino acids. As DNA, the CDR3 is TGTGCCAGCTCCCGATTAGAGGGACTAGCGGGCGAGCAGTACTTC. It codes for CASSRLEGLAGEQYF.

This clone was detected a few times. This chain joins TRBV25-1 and TRBJ2-7, with D possibly TRBD1 on 6 matching bases. The length of the CDR3 is 14 residues. V lost 2 bases and J lost 4, with 12 bases in between. Per germline, CDR1 MGHDK and CDR2 SYGVNS. CDR3 in DNA: TGTGCCAGCAGTGAAAATCACAGGGAGTACGAGCAGTACTTC. This encodes CASSENHREYEQYF.

The CDR3 sequence: CASKRAKQWPQHF. The CDR3 nucleotides read TGTGCCAGCAAGAGAGCGAAGCAATGGCCCCAGCATTTT. J is TRBJ1-5 and V is TRBV6-5; D unclear. Looked up from germline, CDR1 is MNHEY and CDR2 is SVGAGI. This CDR3 is 13 amino acids long. V was cut by 7 bases and J by 9 bases, with 16 bases left in between.

V gene TRBV11-2 combines with J gene TRBJ2-7; 8 bases fit TRBD1. V was pared by 0 bases and J by 7 bases, with 5 bases of the junction left unmatched. The CDR3 is made up of 14 amino acids. Germline values: CDR1 SGHAT, CDR2 FQNNGV. The CDR3 DNA follows: TGTGCCAGCAGCTTAGACAGGGGGCGAAGGGAGCAGTACGTC. It codes for CASSLDRGRREQYV.

Of note for this clone: This same CDR3 is encoded by further DNA sequences in the sample. This chain links TRBV7-2 with TRBJ1-4; possibly TRBD1 for D (5 bases). This CDR3 region has 14 residues. Trimming removed 0 bases from V and 8 bases from J, with 10 bases in between. Germline CDR1 and CDR2: SGHTA and FQGNSA. CDR3 DNA sequence: TGTGCCAGCAGCTTAGCGGGGAGGGGAGAAAAACTGTTTTTT. Its protein product is CASSLAGRGEKLFF.

The rearrangement links TRBV6-4 to TRBJ2-3; 9 bases are shared with TRBD1. The CDR3 is 16 residues long. After removal of 1 base from V and 6 bases from J, the junction contained 8 bases not matched to a gene. Germline V lookup: CDR1 MRHNA, CDR2 SNTAGT. The CDR3 sequence: CASSDFGGQGADTQYF. In DNA, the CDR3 is TGTGCCAGCAGTGACTTTGGGGGACAGGGCGCGGATACGCAGTATTTT.

The chain recombines TRBV2 with TRBJ1-4; 9 positions agree with TRBD1. The V and J ends lost 4 bases and 8 bases, in that order; junction bases with no gene match: 5. Germline CDR1 reads SNHLY; CDR2 reads FYNNEI. The CDR3 length is 14 residues. Here the CDR3 DNA reads TGTGCCAGCAGTGTGGGGACAGGGACCGAAAAACTGTTTTTT. Translated, it gives CASSVGTGTEKLFF.

This rearrangement joins TRBV4-1 to TRBJ2-5; D may match TRBD1 or TRBD2 (5 bases each). The CDR3 has 16 amino acids. CDR1 MGHRA and CDR2 YSYEKL come from the germline V gene. The V end was cut by 3 bases, the J end by 5 bases, with 19 bases between. CDR3 protein: CASSQPGRRSWETQYF. CDR3 nucleotides: TGCGCCAGCAGCCAGCCGGGACGGAGGTCGTGGGAGACCCAGTACTTC.

This clone was seen a few times. The CDR3 spells CASSRKGGDTQYF. The DNA of the CDR3 is TGTGCCAGCAGTCGTAAAGGGGGAGATACGCAGTATTTT. The rearrangement links TRBV3-1 (or the pseudogene TRBV3-2) to TRBJ2-3; possibly TRBD1 for D (6 bases). Trimming took off 6 bases at V and 5 bases at J, with 12 bases between the two ends. This CDR3 has 13 residues. Germline V lookup: CDR1 LGHDT, CDR2 YNNKEL (reference sequence).